A selection of T cell receptor beta chains follows, all from one sample in a study of blood T cell repertoires in COVID-19. Assay: immunoSEQ multiplex PCR; the TCRdb copy retains only in-frame clones and omits some. Of fewer than 350,000 clones in the sample, roughly 90% were seen once. Source material: peripheral blood. The source is a young man with active or convalescent COVID-19. The CDR3 runs from the conserved cysteine through the conserved F or W. D genes are given only for firm matches.

v_call	d_call	j_call	cdr3_aa
TRBV15	TRBD1	TRBJ1-5	CATSTLGQRIQPQHF
TRBV2	.	TRBJ1-2	CASSTGYYGYTF
TRBV19	TRBD1	TRBJ1-2	CAIGDSYGYTF
TRBV13	.	TRBJ1-1	CASSLTNAEAFF
TRBV3-1/TRBV3-2	.	TRBJ1-1	CASSQDFGYQGTEAFF
TRBV15	.	TRBJ2-2	CATINRVTGELFF
TRBV7-9	TRBD1	TRBJ1-6	CASTNGTAKSPLHF
TRBV7-9	.	TRBJ1-4	CASSLSGANEKLFF
TRBV4-1	TRBD1	TRBJ2-7	CASSQDHTGASYEQYF
TRBV6-5	.	TRBJ2-7	CASSYSAGPTYEQYF
TRBV5-4	TRBD1	TRBJ2-7	CASSQGNGQGDEQYF
TRBV5-1	TRBD1	TRBJ2-2	CASSFLLIGTDNTGELFF
TRBV10-1	.	TRBJ1-2	CASSDSLGYGYTF
TRBV9	.	TRBJ2-2	CASSVRGYNTGELFF
TRBV2	TRBD1	TRBJ1-3	CASARDRGRGNTIYF
TRBV5-1	TRBD1	TRBJ1-1	CASSLDRGRGNTEAFF
TRBV2	.	TRBJ2-7	CASSLRGRDYEQYF
TRBV9	TRBD2	TRBJ2-7	CASSVELAGPYEQYF
TRBV6-2/TRBV6-3	TRBD1	TRBJ2-7	CASSGRQGMGTGYEQYF
TRBV25-1	.	TRBJ2-5	CASSESPWGVGRKETQYF
TRBV7-2	.	TRBJ1-2	CASSFRMSNGYTF
TRBV27	.	TRBJ1-5	CASSETAYSNQPQHF
TRBV7-9	TRBD2	TRBJ2-3	CASSLTSGGVPDTQYF
TRBV19	.	TRBJ1-3	CASSPQTGGSGNTIYF
TRBV7-2	TRBD1	TRBJ1-2	CASSSGQGIVYYGYTF
TRBV25-1	TRBD1	TRBJ1-1	CASSDTGGANTEAFF
TRBV6-1	TRBD2	TRBJ2-1	CASSEKLLAPYNEQFF
TRBV29-1	TRBD1	TRBJ2-1	CSAVGDSYNEQFF
TRBV5-8	TRBD1	TRBJ2-2	CASSSGQGTGELFF
TRBV9	.	TRBJ2-7	CASSVGQASSYEQYF
TRBV6-5	TRBD1	TRBJ1-3	CASNGQGADTIYF
TRBV6-6	TRBD1	TRBJ2-1	CASSYPTGAEYNEQFF
TRBV11-3	.	TRBJ1-1	CASSLNRDTEAFF
TRBV5-1	.	TRBJ2-1	CASSLDKEQFF
TRBV6-6	TRBD1	TRBJ1-3	CASSLGQGANTIYF
TRBV7-9	TRBD1	TRBJ2-4	CASSTDRGEAKNIQYF
TRBV4-3	TRBD1	TRBJ1-1	CASSQDSGTGLLNTEAFF
TRBV9	.	TRBJ1-1	CASSTDTSEAFF
TRBV3-1/TRBV3-2	TRBD2	TRBJ2-1	CASSRGGGYEQFF
TRBV7-9	.	TRBJ2-7	CASSLLRDYKGGTYEQYF
TRBV5-6	TRBD1	TRBJ2-5	CASSQQGAQETQYF
TRBV5-6	.	TRBJ1-1	CASSLAGVATEAFF
TRBV7-9	.	TRBJ2-7	CASSSEPAYEQYF
TRBV9	TRBD2	TRBJ2-5	CASSSLLAGGQETQYF
TRBV7-6	TRBD2	TRBJ2-7	CASSLGGGVHHEQYF
TRBV4-3	TRBD2	TRBJ2-5	CASSQEGLAAQETQYF
TRBV20-1	.	TRBJ2-4	CSARDNDIQYF
TRBV6-1	TRBD1	TRBJ2-1	CASSVHTTGGRDEQFF
TRBV19	.	TRBJ1-6	CASKSLGNSPLHF
TRBV19	.	TRBJ1-1	CASRPGPYEAFF
TRBV7-9	.	TRBJ1-4	CASSAGTGPNEKLFF
TRBV20-1	TRBD1	TRBJ2-1	CSASETVRTGFNEQFF
TRBV3-1/TRBV3-2	.	TRBJ1-4	CASMKTGYEKLFF